What follows are 20 T cell receptor beta chains derived from one specimen sequenced in a study of T cell changes during pregnancy in multiple sclerosis. Method: immunoSEQ multiplex PCR; TCRdb's copy keeps in-frame clones and lacks some. The table records 90,000 or so clones, about 92% of them present only once. Here the sequenced sample was peripheral blood, taken in the first trimester of pregnancy. These receptors came from a female donor with multiple sclerosis, enrolled in a pregnancy study.

This chain connects TRBV2 to TRBJ2-1, with a possible D match to TRBD2 (5 bases). Germline-derived CDR1 and CDR2 are SNHLY and FYNNEI. The ends were cut back, 4 bases at V and 7 bases at J, with 8 bases in the middle. This CDR3 has 12 residues. CDR3 region: CASSALVNEQFF. In nucleotides, the CDR3 is TGTGCCAGCAGTGCACTAGTGAATGAGCAGTTCTTC.

The rearrangement links TRBV6-1 to TRBJ1-3; D call uncertain. CDR1 and CDR2 from the germline V gene are MNHNS and SASEGT. Trimming left V 8 bases short and J 6 bases short, with 14 bases between. This CDR3 comprises 13 residues. The CDR3, as DNA: TGTGCCAGCGAGTGGGAGCTCGAAAACACCATATATTTT. As protein: CASEWELENTIYF.

The chain uses TRBV19 and TRBJ1-1; D possibly corresponds to TRBD1 (5 bases). V lost 7 bases, J lost 5 bases, and 11 bases lay in between. The CDR3 consists of 12 residues. Per germline, CDR1 LNHDA and CDR2 SQIVND (reference sequence). The CDR3 sequence is CASTIGVTEAFF. Written as DNA, the CDR3 is TGTGCCAGTACCATAGGGGTTACTGAAGCTTTCTTT.

A single count supports this clone. The J gene is TRBJ2-7, the V gene TRBV4-1; TRBD1 matches at 10 bases. Trimming took 5 bases from V and 3 from J; bases not matched to a gene: 4. Germline V gene lookup returns CDR1 MGHRA and CDR2 YSYEKL. The CDR3 has 14 amino acids. CDR3 region: CASSSRTGGYEQYF. The CDR3 nucleotides read TGCGCCAGCAGCTCCAGGACAGGGGGCTACGAGCAGTACTTC.

CDR3 in amino acids: CSVDNPTGWGYTF. Written as DNA, the CDR3 is TGCAGCGTTGATAATCCCACAGGGTGGGGCTACACCTTC. The chain combines TRBV29-1 with TRBJ1-2; tentative D call: TRBD1 (6 bases). This CDR3 is 13 amino acids long. Per germline, CDR1 SQVTM and CDR2 ANQGSEA. V was trimmed by 3 bases and J by 8 bases, leaving 16 bases between them.

The chain is built from TRBV5-6 and TRBJ2-7, with D tentatively TRBD1 (7 bases). CDR1 is SGHDT and CDR2 is YYEEEE in the germline V gene. This CDR3 is built from 14 residues. The V gene lost 5 bases and the J gene lost 2 bases, with 14 bases spanning the gap. The CDR3 is CASRRQGGTYEQYF. The CDR3 DNA follows: TGTGCCAGCAGGCGGCAGGGGGGTACCTACGAGCAGTACTTC. Full variable domain (outside the CDR3, taken from reference TRBV5-6 and TRBJ2-7): DAGVTQSPTHLIKTRGQQVTLRCSPKSGHDTVSWYQQALGQGPQFIFQYYEEEERQRGNFPDRFSGHQFPNYSSELNVNALLLGDSALYLCASRRQGGTYEQYFGPGTRLTVT.

The chain employs TRBV7-9 and TRBJ2-1, with 13 nucleotides matching TRBD2. Unmatched junction bases numbered 4, after V lost 5 bases and J lost 3 bases. Germline CDR1 and CDR2: SEHNR and FQNEAQ (reference sequence). The CDR3 spans 16 residues. The CDR3 loop is CASSETSGRDYNEQFF. CDR3 nucleotide sequence: TGTGCCAGCAGCGAAACTAGCGGGAGGGACTACAATGAGCAGTTCTTC.

This clone was observed a single time. The chain links TRBV2 to TRBJ2-3; 8 nucleotides match TRBD1. Germline lookup yields CDR1 SNHLY and CDR2 FYNNEI. V lost 4 bases to trimming and J lost 0 bases; unmatched junction nucleotides: 6. The CDR3 consists of 16 residues. The CDR3 DNA sequence: TGTGCCAGCAGTGCAAAACAGGGGGGAAGCACAGATACGCAGTATTTT. Translation gives CASSAKQGGSTDTQYF. The full variable domain, in which reference TRBV2 and TRBJ2-3 provide the parts outside the CDR3, is EPEVTQTPSHQVTQMGQEVILRCVPISNHLYFYWYRQILGQKVEFLVSFYNNEISEKSEIFDDQFSVERPDGSNFTLKIRSTKLEDSAMYFCASSAKQGGSTDTQYFGPGTRLTVL.

The CDR3, as DNA: TGTGCCAGCAGTTTAAGGTGGGCGGGACAGCTGAACACTGAAGCTTTCTTT. Protein: CASSLRWAGQLNTEAFF. The chain is built from TRBV28 and TRBJ1-1; 7 positions match TRBD1. Germline V gene lookup returns CDR1 MDHEN and CDR2 SYDVKM. This CDR3 contains 17 residues. V was pared by 2 bases and J by 0 bases, with 9 bases of the junction left unmatched.

This clone has only one observation. The chain uses TRBV28 and TRBJ2-7; TRBD1 is a possible D gene (6 bases). Germline CDR1 is MDHEN and CDR2 is SYDVKM. Trimming took off 6 bases at V and 3 bases at J, with 12 bases between the two ends. This CDR3 is 13 amino acids long. CDR3 sequence: CASSIGQIYEQYF. The CDR3 DNA reads TGTGCCAGCAGCATCGGACAGATCTACGAGCAGTACTTC.

The chain carries TRBV18 and TRBJ2-6; 7 bases agree with TRBD1. The trim removed 2 bases at V and 0 bases at J, leaving 1 base unmatched. The CDR3 spans 16 residues. From germline, CDR1 is KGHSH and CDR2 LQKENI. CDR3 sequence (DNA): TGTGCCAGCTCACCAAGGGACAGCTCTGGGGCCAACGTCCTGACTTTC. This gives the protein CASSPRDSSGANVLTF.

This chain joins TRBV6-4 and TRBJ1-1; D is unresolved. V dropped 4 bases and J dropped 4 bases, with 10 bases sitting between them. This CDR3 region has 13 residues. Germline CDR1 and CDR2: MRHNA and SNTAGT. The chain's CDR3 is CASSVSVSTEAFF. The CDR3 DNA is TGTGCCAGCAGTGTGTCCGTGAGCACTGAAGCTTTCTTT.

This chain connects TRBV6-6 to TRBJ2-7; TRBD1 might be the D (8 bases). CDR1 and CDR2 (germline): MNHNY, SVGAGI (reference sequence). The CDR3 totals 15 residues. Deletions cut 2 bases from V and 5 bases from J, with 16 bases between. The CDR3 nucleotides read TGTGCCAGCAGTTACCCTAACAGGGGGGGGAACGAGCAGTACTTC. Translating it yields CASSYPNRGGNEQYF.

The chain recombines TRBV4-2 with TRBJ2-1; TRBD2 aligns across 8 bases. CDR3 length equals 17 residues. Unmatched junction bases numbered 8, after V lost 3 bases and J lost 1 base. Germline-derived CDR1 and CDR2 are LGHNA and YNFKEQ. CDR3 sequence (DNA): TGTGCCAGCAGCCACCGAAGCGGGAGTGAGTCCTACAATGAGCAGTTCTTC. Protein product: CASSHRSGSESYNEQFF.

V usage is TRBV25-1 and J usage is TRBJ2-2, with D possibly being TRBD1 (5 bases). The CDR3 loop spans 17 amino acids. Germline-derived CDR1 and CDR2 are MGHDK and SYGVNS. Trimming shortened V by 1 base and J by 0 bases, and 12 bases separated the two germline ends. CDR3 nucleotide sequence: TGTGCCAGCAGTGAATTTGTGCAAGGGGCGAACACCGGGGAGCTGTTTTTT. Translating it yields CASSEFVQGANTGELFF.

This chain links TRBV4-1 with TRBJ1-1, with 11 bases lining up with TRBD1. Looked up from germline, CDR1 is MGHRA and CDR2 is YSYEKL. The junction had 5 bases not matched to a gene; V was cut back by 3 bases and J by 5 bases. The CDR3 contains 15 residues. CDR3 in amino acids: CASSQGQGVRTEAFF. CDR3 sequence (DNA): TGCGCCAGCAGCCAGGGACAGGGGGTCAGGACTGAAGCTTTCTTT.

V and J are TRBV7-8 and TRBJ1-2; D remains unclear. This CDR3 has 15 residues. Trimming pared 1 base from V and 2 bases from J, leaving 11 bases between. From germline, CDR1 is SGHVS and CDR2 FQNEAQ. The CDR3 bases are TGTGCCAGCAGCTTAGAAGGCAGGCCCAACTATGGCTACACCTTC. Translating gives CASSLEGRPNYGYTF. The full variable domain, completed using reference TRBV7-8 and TRBJ1-2, is GAGVSQSPRYKVAKRGQDVALRCDPISGHVSLFWYQQALGQGPEFLTYFQNEAQLDKSGLPSDRFFAERPEGSVSTLKIQRTQQEDSAVYLCASSLEGRPNYGYTFGSGTRLTVV.

This rearrangement joins TRBV19 to TRBJ1-5, with a possible D match to TRBD1 (5 bases). The germline V and J ends were trimmed by 10 bases and 3 bases, with 16 bases remaining between them. Germline V lookup: CDR1 LNHDA, CDR2 SQIVND (reference sequence). This CDR3 spans 14 amino acids. CDR3 DNA sequence: TGTGCCATACAGGACGGTTACACCAATCAGCCCCAGCATTTT. As protein: CAIQDGYTNQPQHF.

The chain uses TRBV5-1 and TRBJ2-5, with 9 bases fitting TRBD2. The CDR3 has 15 residues. CDR1 is SGHRS, CDR2 YFSETQ, per germline. Trimming removed 2 bases from V and 5 bases from J; junction bases left unmatched: 7. CDR3 nucleotides: TGCGCCAGCAGCTTTTCTAGCGGGAAGACGGAGACCCAGTACTTC. Encoded protein: CASSFSSGKTETQYF.

The chain uses TRBV7-2 and TRBJ1-1, with D maybe TRBD1 (5 bases). V lost 3 bases, J lost 3 bases, and 17 bases lay in between. Germline CDR1 is SGHTA and CDR2 is FQGNSA. This CDR3 region has 16 residues. The CDR3 loop is CASSLGGTFLDTEAFF. In DNA, the CDR3 is TGTGCCAGCAGCTTGGGGGGGACCTTCCTGGACACTGAAGCTTTCTTT.